Sequencing of this TCR beta chain was carried out in a study of blood T cells in healthy people across ages. Comment on this clonotype: Its target is unknown.

The study, taken as a whole, reports: Changes in expanded clonotypes were possibly confounded, as the CMV status of donors was unknown.

Drawing of peripheral blood yielded about 9.6 milliliters from each donor. Alongside a J-beta primer mix, a sample-barcoded 5' primer served in a second PCR lasting 7 to 11 cycles. MiXCR was run by TCRdb on the 5' RACE reads, yielding one entry per CDR3 protein. The data hold some 1.8 million distinct CDR3 sequences, with 35% to 50% observed a single time. V was clipped by 4 bases and J by 4 bases, with 16 bases between them. The CDR3 sequence is 16 residues long. CDR1 KGHDR and CDR2 SFDVKD come from the germline V gene. The sample comprised blood. The J gene is TRBJ2-1, the V gene TRBV24-1; TRBD2 might be the D (5 bases). This TCR derives from a human donor in good health. In DNA, the CDR3 is TGTGCCACCAGTGACACGGACTCCTTATTTTACAATGAGCAGTTCTTC. Protein: CATSDTDSLFYNEQFF.